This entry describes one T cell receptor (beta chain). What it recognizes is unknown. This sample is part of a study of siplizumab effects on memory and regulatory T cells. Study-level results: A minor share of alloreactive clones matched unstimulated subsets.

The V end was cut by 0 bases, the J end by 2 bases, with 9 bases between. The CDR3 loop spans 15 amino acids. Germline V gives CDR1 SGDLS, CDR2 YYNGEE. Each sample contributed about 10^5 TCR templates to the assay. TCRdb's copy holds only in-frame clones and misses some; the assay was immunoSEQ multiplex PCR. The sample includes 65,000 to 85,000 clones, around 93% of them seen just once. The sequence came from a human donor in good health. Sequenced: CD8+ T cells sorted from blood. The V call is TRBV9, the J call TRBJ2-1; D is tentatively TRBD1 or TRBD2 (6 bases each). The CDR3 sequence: CASSVVGGPYNEQFF. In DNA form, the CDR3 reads TGTGCCAGCAGCGTAGTGGGGGGCCCCTACAATGAGCAGTTCTTC.